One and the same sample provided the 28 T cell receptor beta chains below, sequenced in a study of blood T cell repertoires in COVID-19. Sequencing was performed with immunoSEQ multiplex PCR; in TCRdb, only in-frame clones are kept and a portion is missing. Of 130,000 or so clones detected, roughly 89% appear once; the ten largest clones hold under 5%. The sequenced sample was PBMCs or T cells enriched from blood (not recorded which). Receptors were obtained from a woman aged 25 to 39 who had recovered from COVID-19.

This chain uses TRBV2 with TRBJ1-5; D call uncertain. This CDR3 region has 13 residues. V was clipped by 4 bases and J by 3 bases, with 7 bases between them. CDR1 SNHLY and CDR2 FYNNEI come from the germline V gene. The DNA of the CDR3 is TGTGCCAGCAGTGTCTCAGTCAATCAGCCCCAGCATTTT. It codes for CASSVSVNQPQHF.

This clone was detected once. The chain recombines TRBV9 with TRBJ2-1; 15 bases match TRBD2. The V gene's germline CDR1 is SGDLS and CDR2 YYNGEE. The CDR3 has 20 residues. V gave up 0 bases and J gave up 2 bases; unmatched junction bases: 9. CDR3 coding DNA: TGTGCCAGCAGCGTAGCTACCGGGACTAGCGGGAGGAACCCCTACAATGAGCAGTTCTTC. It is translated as CASSVATGTSGRNPYNEQFF.

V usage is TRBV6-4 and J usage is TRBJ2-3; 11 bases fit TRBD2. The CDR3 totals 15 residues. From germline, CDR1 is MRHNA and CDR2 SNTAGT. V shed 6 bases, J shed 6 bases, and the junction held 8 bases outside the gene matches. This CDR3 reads CASSETSGRSDTQYF. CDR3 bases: TGTGCCAGCAGCGAAACTAGCGGGAGATCGGATACGCAGTATTTT.

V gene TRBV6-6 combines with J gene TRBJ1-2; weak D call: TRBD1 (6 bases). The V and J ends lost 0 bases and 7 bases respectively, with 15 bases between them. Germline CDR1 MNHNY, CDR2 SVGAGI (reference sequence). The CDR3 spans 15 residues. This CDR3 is CASSYSAGGGSGYTF. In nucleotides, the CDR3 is TGTGCCAGCAGTTACTCGGCGGGGGGCGGGAGTGGCTACACCTTC.

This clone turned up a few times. Here the CDR3 DNA reads TGCAGCGTGGTCCCCGGGGGAGGGCCTGGCGAGCAGTACTTC. It encodes CSVVPGGGPGEQYF. This chain links TRBV29-1 with TRBJ2-7; 7 positions agree with TRBD2. This CDR3 is built from 14 residues. The junction had 14 bases not matched to a gene; V was cut back by 6 bases and J by 6 bases. The germline V gene has CDR1 SQVTM and CDR2 ANQGSEA.

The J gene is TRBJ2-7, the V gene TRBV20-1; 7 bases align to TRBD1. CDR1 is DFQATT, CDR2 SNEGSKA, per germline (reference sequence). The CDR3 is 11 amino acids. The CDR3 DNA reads TGCAGACGGGACAGACTCTACGAGCAGTACTTC. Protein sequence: CRRDRLYEQYF.

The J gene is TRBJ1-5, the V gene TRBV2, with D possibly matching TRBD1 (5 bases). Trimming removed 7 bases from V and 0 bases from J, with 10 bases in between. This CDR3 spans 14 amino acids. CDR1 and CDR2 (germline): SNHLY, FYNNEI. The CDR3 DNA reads TGTGCCAGCAAACCGACAGATAGCAATCAGCCCCAGCATTTT. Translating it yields CASKPTDSNQPQHF.

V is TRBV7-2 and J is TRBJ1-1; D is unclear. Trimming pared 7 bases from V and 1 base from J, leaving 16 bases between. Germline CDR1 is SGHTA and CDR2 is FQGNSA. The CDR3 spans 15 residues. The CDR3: CASTLSTGTNTEAFF. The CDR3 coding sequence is TGTGCCAGCACCCTTAGTACGGGTACGAACACTGAAGCTTTCTTT.

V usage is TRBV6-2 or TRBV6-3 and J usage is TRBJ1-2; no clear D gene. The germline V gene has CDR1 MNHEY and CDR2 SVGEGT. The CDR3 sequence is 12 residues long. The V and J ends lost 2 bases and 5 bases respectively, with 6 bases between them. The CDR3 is CASSYGRYGYTF. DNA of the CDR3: TGTGCCAGCAGTTACGGCAGATATGGCTACACCTTC.

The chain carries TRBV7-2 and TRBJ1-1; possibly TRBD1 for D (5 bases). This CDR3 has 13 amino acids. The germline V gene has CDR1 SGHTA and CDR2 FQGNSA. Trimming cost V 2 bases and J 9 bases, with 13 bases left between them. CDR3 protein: CASSLQGPGQAFF. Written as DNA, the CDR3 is TGTGCCAGCAGCTTACAGGGTCCCGGACAAGCTTTCTTT.

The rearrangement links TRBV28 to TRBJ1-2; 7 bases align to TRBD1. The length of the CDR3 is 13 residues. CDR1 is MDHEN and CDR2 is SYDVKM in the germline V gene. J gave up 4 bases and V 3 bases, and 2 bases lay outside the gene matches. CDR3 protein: CASSLGQLYGYTF. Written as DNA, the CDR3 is TGTGCCAGCAGTTTGGGACAGCTCTATGGCTACACCTTC.

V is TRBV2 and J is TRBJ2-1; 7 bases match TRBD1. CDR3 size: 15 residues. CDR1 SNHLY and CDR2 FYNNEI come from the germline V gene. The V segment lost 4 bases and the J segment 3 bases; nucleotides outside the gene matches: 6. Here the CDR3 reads CASSADRDSYNEQFF. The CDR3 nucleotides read TGTGCCAGCAGTGCCGACAGGGACAGCTACAATGAGCAGTTCTTC.

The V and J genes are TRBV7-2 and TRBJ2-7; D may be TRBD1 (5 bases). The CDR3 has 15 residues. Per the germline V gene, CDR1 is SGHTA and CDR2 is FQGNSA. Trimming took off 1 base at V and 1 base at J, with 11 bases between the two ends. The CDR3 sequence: CASSLGSAGSYEQYF. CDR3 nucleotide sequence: TGTGCCAGCAGCTTAGGAAGCGCAGGGTCCTACGAGCAGTACTTC.

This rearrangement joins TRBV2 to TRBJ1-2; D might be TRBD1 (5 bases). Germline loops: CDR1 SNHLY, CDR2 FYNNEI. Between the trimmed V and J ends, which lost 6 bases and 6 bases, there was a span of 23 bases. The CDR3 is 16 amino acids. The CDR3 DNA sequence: TGTGCCAGCAGCCAAACTCCCGGGACGGGGACTCATGGCTACACCTTC. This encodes CASSQTPGTGTHGYTF.

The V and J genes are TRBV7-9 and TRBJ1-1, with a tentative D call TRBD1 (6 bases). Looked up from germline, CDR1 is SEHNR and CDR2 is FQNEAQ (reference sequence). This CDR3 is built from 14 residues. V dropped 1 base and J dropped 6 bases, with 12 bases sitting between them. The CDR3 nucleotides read TGTGCCAGCAGCTTAGTTAGGGGGTACGCTGAAGCTTTCTTT. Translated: CASSLVRGYAEAFF.

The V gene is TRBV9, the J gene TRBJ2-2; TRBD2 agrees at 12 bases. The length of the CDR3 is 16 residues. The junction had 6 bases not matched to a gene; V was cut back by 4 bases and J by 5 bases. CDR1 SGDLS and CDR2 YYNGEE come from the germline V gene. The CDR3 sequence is CASSFPGTSGTGELFF. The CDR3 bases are TGTGCCAGCAGCTTCCCCGGGACTAGCGGGACCGGGGAGCTGTTTTTT.

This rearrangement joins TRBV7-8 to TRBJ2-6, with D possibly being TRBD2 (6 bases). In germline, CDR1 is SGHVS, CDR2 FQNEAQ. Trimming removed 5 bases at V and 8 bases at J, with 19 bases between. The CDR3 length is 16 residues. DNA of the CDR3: TGTGCCAGCAGCAATTATCGGGGCGGAGGGACCAACGTCCTGACTTTC. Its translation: CASSNYRGGGTNVLTF. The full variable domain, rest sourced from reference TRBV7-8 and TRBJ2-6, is GAGVSQSPRYKVAKRGQDVALRCDPISGHVSLFWYQQALGQGPEFLTYFQNEAQLDKSGLPSDRFFAERPEGSVSTLKIQRTQQEDSAVYLCASSNYRGGGTNVLTFGAGSRLTVL.

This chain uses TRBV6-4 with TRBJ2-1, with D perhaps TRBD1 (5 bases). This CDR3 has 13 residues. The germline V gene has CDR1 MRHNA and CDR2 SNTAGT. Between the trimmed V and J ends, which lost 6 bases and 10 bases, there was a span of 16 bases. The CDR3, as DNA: TGTGCCAGCAGCGCTGGGGCTGAGTCGGAGCAGTTCTTC. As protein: CASSAGAESEQFF.

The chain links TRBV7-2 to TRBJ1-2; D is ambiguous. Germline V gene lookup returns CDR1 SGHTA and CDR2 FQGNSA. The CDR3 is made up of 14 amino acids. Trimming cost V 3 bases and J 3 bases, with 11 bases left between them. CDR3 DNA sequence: TGTGCCAGCAGCTTTCATGGCAGGCACTATGGCTACACCTTC. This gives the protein CASSFHGRHYGYTF.

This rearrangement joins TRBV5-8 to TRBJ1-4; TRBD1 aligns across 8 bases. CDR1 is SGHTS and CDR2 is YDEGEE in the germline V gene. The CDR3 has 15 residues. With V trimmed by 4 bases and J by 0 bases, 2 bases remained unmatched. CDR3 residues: CASSRGQATNEKLFF. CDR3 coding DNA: TGTGCCAGCAGCCGGGGACAGGCAACTAATGAAAAACTGTTTTTT.

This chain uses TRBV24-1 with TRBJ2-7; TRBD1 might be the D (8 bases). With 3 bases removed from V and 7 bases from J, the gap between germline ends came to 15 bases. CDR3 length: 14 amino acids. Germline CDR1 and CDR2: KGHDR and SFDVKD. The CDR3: CATSDPDRGGEQYF. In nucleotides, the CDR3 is TGTGCCACCAGTGATCCTGACAGGGGAGGGGAGCAGTACTTC.

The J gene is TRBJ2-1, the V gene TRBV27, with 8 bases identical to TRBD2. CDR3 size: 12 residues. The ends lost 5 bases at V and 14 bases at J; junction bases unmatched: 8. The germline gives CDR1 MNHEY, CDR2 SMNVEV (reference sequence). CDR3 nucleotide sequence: TGTGCCAGCAGTCCCCGGAGCGGGGGCGAGTTCTTC. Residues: CASSPRSGGEFF.

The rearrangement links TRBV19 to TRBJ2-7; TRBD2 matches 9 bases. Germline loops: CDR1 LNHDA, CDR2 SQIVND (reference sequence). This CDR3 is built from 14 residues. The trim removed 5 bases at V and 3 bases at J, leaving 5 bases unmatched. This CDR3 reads CASSPSGNYYEQYF. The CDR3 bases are TGTGCCAGTAGTCCTAGCGGGAATTACTACGAGCAGTACTTC.

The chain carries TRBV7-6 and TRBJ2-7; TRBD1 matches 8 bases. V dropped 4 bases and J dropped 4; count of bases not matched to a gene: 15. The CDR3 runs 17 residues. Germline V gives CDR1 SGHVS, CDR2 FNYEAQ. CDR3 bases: TGTGCCAGCAGCTCGCGGACAGGGACCCCGGGCATGTACGAGCAGTACTTC. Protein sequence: CASSSRTGTPGMYEQYF.

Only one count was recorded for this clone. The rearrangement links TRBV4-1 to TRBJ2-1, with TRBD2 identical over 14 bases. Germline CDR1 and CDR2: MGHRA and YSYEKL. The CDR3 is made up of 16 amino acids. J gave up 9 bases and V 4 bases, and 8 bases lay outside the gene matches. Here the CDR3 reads CASSPPGTSGRTEQFF. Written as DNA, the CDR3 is TGCGCCAGCAGCCCCCCCGGGACTAGCGGGAGAACTGAGCAGTTCTTC.

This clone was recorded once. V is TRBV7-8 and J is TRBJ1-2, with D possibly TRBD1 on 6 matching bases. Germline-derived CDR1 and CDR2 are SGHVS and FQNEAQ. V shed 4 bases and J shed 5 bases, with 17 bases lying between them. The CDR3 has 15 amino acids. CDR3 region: CASSSPGLRGYGYTF. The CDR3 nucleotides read TGTGCCAGCAGCTCCCCAGGGTTGAGGGGGTATGGCTACACCTTC.

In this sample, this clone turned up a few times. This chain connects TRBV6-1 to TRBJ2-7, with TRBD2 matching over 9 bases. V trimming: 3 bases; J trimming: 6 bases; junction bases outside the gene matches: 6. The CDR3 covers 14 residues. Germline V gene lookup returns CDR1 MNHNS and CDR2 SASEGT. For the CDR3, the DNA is TGTGCCAGCAGTGAGCGGGAGGGGGCTTTCGAGCAGTACTTC. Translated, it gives CASSEREGAFEQYF.

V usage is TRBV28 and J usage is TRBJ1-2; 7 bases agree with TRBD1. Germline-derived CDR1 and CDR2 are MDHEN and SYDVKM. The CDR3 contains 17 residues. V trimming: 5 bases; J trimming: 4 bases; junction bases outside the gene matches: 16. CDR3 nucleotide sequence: TGTGCCAGCAGTCCACCCGGGACAGCCCTAGGGCCCTATGGCTACACCTTC. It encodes CASSPPGTALGPYGYTF.